Presented here are 13 T cell receptor beta chains from one specimen sequenced in a study of cytomegalovirus exposure and HLA in healthy donors. Generated by immunoSEQ multiplex PCR, the TCRdb table keeps only in-frame clones and is missing some. The sample has 200,000 or so clones, more than 65% seen once. Material: PBMCs. These TCRs come from a woman aged 25 to 39 in good health and CMV-seropositive.

This clone appeared once. V is TRBV18 and J is TRBJ2-5; no definite D call. Trimming left V 6 bases short and J 3 bases short, with 5 bases between. The length of the CDR3 is 11 residues. The V gene's germline CDR1 is KGHSH and CDR2 LQKENI. CDR3 sequence (DNA): TGTGCCAGCTCCCCCAAAGAGACCCAGTACTTC. This codes for CASSPKETQYF.

This chain joins TRBV28 and TRBJ1-5; 7 bases map to TRBD1. The trim removed 6 bases at V and 3 bases at J, leaving 5 bases unmatched. The CDR3 runs to 14 residues. Germline V gene lookup returns CDR1 MDHEN and CDR2 SYDVKM. CDR3 protein: CASRAGTVNQPQHF. The DNA for the CDR3 is TGTGCCAGCAGGGCCGGGACAGTCAATCAGCCCCAGCATTTT.

This clone has only a few counts. This rearrangement joins TRBV9 to TRBJ2-2, with D unresolved. Looked up from germline, CDR1 is SGDLS and CDR2 is YYNGEE. Trimming took off 0 bases at V and 4 bases at J, with 7 bases between the two ends. The CDR3 is 14 amino acids. The CDR3 bases are TGTGCCAGCAGCGTAGGTGGGCGCACCGGGGAGCTGTTTTTT. Its translation: CASSVGGRTGELFF.

This clone was recorded only once. The V and J genes are TRBV9 and TRBJ1-3, with D perhaps matching TRBD1 (6 bases). The CDR3 covers 18 residues. Germline V gene data show CDR1 as SGDLS and CDR2 as YYNGEE. V was shortened by 0 bases and J by 0 bases, with 16 bases between the two germline ends. The CDR3 sequence: CASSVAPVGGLSGNTIYF. The CDR3 coding sequence is TGTGCCAGCAGCGTAGCCCCAGTTGGGGGCCTCTCTGGAAACACCATATATTTT. Together with reference TRBV9 and TRBJ1-3, the CDR3 gives the full variable domain: DSGVTQTPKHLITATGQRVTLRCSPRSGDLSVYWYQQSLDQGLQFLIQYYNGEERAKGNILERFSAQQFPDLHSELNLSSLELGDSALYFCASSVAPVGGLSGNTIYFGEGSWLTVV.

The CDR3 DNA is TGTGCCAGCAGTTACTCGACGGGGGGGCCCAATGAGCAGTTCTTC. As protein: CASSYSTGGPNEQFF. The chain uses TRBV6-6 and TRBJ2-1, with 8 bases identical to TRBD2. This CDR3 spans 15 amino acids. The germline V gene encodes CDR1 MNHNY and CDR2 SVGAGI (reference sequence). Germline trimming cut 0 bases from V and 6 bases from J; bases unmatched to any gene: 4.

The chain is built from TRBV14 and TRBJ2-1, with D perhaps TRBD2 (7 bases). CDR1 is SGHDN, CDR2 FVKESK, per germline. This CDR3 comprises 17 residues. V shed 0 bases and J shed 3 bases, with 15 bases lying between them. CDR3 region: CASSQELGGLGYNEQFF. CDR3 in DNA: TGTGCCAGCAGCCAAGAACTCGGGGGGCTAGGCTACAATGAGCAGTTCTTC.

The chain uses TRBV15 and TRBJ2-3, with TRBD1 as a possible D gene (5 bases). This CDR3 has 16 residues. V gave up 0 bases and J gave up 3 bases, with 13 bases separating them. Germline values: CDR1 LNHNV, CDR2 YYDKDF (reference sequence). DNA for the CDR3: TGTGCCACCAGCAGAGATAAGGGGATAGGAACAGATACGCAGTATTTT. Translating gives CATSRDKGIGTDTQYF.

The chain links TRBV9 to TRBJ1-1; the match to TRBD1 covers 7 bases. The CDR3 sequence is 14 residues long. With V trimmed by 2 bases and J by 4 bases, 5 bases remained unmatched. CDR1 and CDR2 from the germline V gene are SGDLS and YYNGEE. This CDR3 is CASSVTGASTEAFF. The CDR3 DNA reads TGTGCCAGCAGCGTCACAGGGGCGTCCACTGAAGCTTTCTTT.

This clone came up once. The chain combines TRBV10-3 with TRBJ2-7, with 10 bases aligning to TRBD1. This CDR3 spans 13 amino acids. The germline gives CDR1 ENHRY, CDR2 SYGVKD. V shed 7 bases and J 6 bases; nucleotides not matched to a gene: 6. The CDR3 sequence: CAIIRDRGPEQYF. The CDR3 nucleotides are TGTGCCATCATCCGGGACAGGGGACCCGAGCAGTACTTC.

A word on this clone: One junction end disagrees with the germline gene, perhaps due to a read error. This rearrangement joins TRBV28 to TRBJ2-7, with TRBD2 as a possible D gene (5 bases). Per germline, CDR1 MDHEN and CDR2 SYDVKM. The CDR3 has 13 amino acids. This chain's CDR3 is CASSRTSGLQNHF. The CDR3 nucleotides read TGTGCCAGCAGCAGGACCAGCGGCCTCCAGAATCACTTC.

The chain recombines TRBV6-1 with TRBJ2-7, with 7 bases that match TRBD1. With V trimmed by 6 bases and J by 2 bases, 10 bases remained unmatched. This CDR3 contains 15 residues. CDR1 is MNHNS, CDR2 SASEGT, per germline. This chain's CDR3 is CASRLRSTGPYEQYF. The CDR3 coding sequence is TGTGCCAGCAGGCTAAGATCGACAGGGCCCTACGAGCAGTACTTC.

This chain uses TRBV11-2 with TRBJ2-1, with unresolved D. This CDR3 has 15 amino acids. Germline loops: CDR1 SGHAT, CDR2 FQNNGV. Between the trimmed V and J ends, which lost 0 bases and 9 bases, there was a span of 15 bases. CDR3 residues: CASSLDVLSRFEQFF. As DNA, the CDR3 is TGTGCCAGCAGCTTAGATGTACTATCTAGATTTGAGCAGTTCTTC.

The rearrangement joins TRBV30 to TRBJ1-2, with 7 bases aligning to TRBD1. Per the germline V gene, CDR1 is GTSNPN and CDR2 is SVGIG (reference sequence). This CDR3 has 16 amino acids. The ends lost 8 bases at V and 11 bases at J; junction bases unmatched: 26. Here the CDR3 reads CAIDEPRTGRQSGYTF. CDR3 coding DNA: TGTGCCATTGACGAGCCTCGGACAGGACGCCAGAGTGGGTACACCTTC.